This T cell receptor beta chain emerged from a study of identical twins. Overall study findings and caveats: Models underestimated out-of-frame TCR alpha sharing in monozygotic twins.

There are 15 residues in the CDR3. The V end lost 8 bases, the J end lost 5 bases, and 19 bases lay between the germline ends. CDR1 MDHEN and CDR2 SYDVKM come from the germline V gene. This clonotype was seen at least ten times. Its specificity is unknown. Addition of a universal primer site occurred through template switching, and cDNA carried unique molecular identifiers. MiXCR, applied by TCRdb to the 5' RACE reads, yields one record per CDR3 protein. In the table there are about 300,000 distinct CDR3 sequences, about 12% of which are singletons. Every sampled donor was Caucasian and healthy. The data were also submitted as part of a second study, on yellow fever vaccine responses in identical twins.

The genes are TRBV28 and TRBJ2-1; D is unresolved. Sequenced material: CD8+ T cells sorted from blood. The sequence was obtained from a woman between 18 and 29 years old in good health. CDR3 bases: TGTGCCAGCTCAAGTTTGGTGACAATCGACAATGAGCAGTTCTTC. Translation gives CASSSLVTIDNEQFF.